The T cell receptor beta chain under discussion was sequenced for a study of tumor-infiltrating lymphocytes in primary liver carcinoma. Unsorted whole blood supplied the blood RNA, and germline DNA was isolated too. Trimming pared 3 bases from V and 4 bases from J, leaving 9 bases between. CDR3 length: 12 residues. Germline V CDR1 and CDR2: SQVTM, ANQGSEA. The investigators made TCR beta cDNA from approximately 510 ng total RNA, using a constant-region primer. For TCR beta, libraries were produced by three nested multiplex PCR rounds using slightly modified ARM-PCR. TRBV1-TRBV30 forward primers paired with a C-beta reverse primer were used in the first two PCR rounds, which ran approximately 10 cycles each. TCRdb passed the multiplex PCR reads through MiXCR, listing each CDR3 protein once. This table has hundreds of thousands of distinct CDR3 sequences, 65% appearing once. Of note for this clonotype: The final CDR3 position lacks the conserved phenylalanine or tryptophan, pointing to a likely read error.

The receptor was derived from a man aged 35 to 55 with primary liver carcinoma and hepatitis B virus infection. The chain joins TRBV29-1 to TRBJ1-1; no reliable D call. The sequenced sample consisted of peripheral blood. The CDR3 is CSVESGSTEAFV. The CDR3 DNA is TGCAGCGTTGAGTCTGGGAGCACTGAAGCTTTCGTT.